This T cell receptor (beta chain) is drawn from a study of blood T cell repertoires in COVID-19. Study background: Nucleic acid was either cDNA or gDNA, and it came from T cells, B-cell-depleted T cells, or PBMCs.

Produced via immunoSEQ multiplex PCR; TCRdb's table is partial and in-frame only. The repertoire holds fewer than 120,000 clones, with approximately 85% as singletons. Trimming cost V 5 bases and J 3 bases; bases outside gene matches: 13. Germline lookup yields CDR1 LNHDA and CDR2 SQIVND (reference sequence). This CDR3 comprises 17 residues. Material for sequencing was peripheral blood. The clonotype was recovered from a woman aged 55-75 years with acute or convalescent COVID-19. V usage is TRBV19 and J usage is TRBJ2-1; 7 bases match TRBD2. In DNA, the CDR3 is TGTGCCAGTAGTTCCCCGGGCGGGCGGGGGTTCTACAATGAGCAGTTCTTC. Amino acid sequence: CASSSPGGRGFYNEQFF. Drawing the rest from reference TRBV19 and TRBJ2-1, the complete variable domain is DGGITQSPKYLFRKEGQNVTLSCEQNLNHDAMYWYRQDPGQGLRLIYYSQIVNDFQKGDIAEGYSVSREKKESFPLTVTSAQKNPTAFYLCASSSPGGRGFYNEQFFGPGTRLTVL.